This entry concerns a single TCR beta chain. Its specificity is not known. The sample belongs to a study of post-analysis software for immune sequencing data. About the research overall: As for disease course, relapsing-remitting, secondary progressive and progressive-relapsing multiple sclerosis were all included.

The CDR3 covers 15 residues. V trimming: 3 bases; J trimming: 2 bases; junction bases outside the gene matches: 6. The germline V gene has CDR1 PRHDT and CDR2 FYEKMQ (reference sequence). Whole-study results and caveats: Patients with multiple sclerosis recorded significantly lower normalized Chao1 diversity than controls, the study found. Among 5 or 6 TRBV segments more frequent in patients than controls were TRBV5-6, TRBV5-1 and TRBV20-1.

Each TCR beta cDNA library carried unique molecular identifiers. With 1 to 10 million T cells as the source, hundreds of thousands of cDNA molecules resulted. Each CDR3 protein gets one entry after TCRdb re-called the PCR reads with MiXCR. The table shows approximately 630,000 distinct CDR3 sequences, with approximately 59% occurring only once. The chain carries TRBV13 and TRBJ2-7, with TRBD1 matching 8 bases. The receptor was isolated from a girl aged 2-9 years with multiple sclerosis. The specimen sequenced was blood. CDR3: CASSLRQGLPYEQYF. CDR3 nucleotides: TGTGCCAGCAGCTTGAGACAGGGGTTACCCTACGAGCAGTACTTC.